One T cell receptor beta chain is described in this entry. The source of the sample is a study of blood T cell repertoires in COVID-19. There are 14 residues in the CDR3. The V segment lost 4 bases and the J segment 6 bases; nucleotides outside the gene matches: 4. CDR1 is LNHDA, CDR2 SQIVND, per germline (reference sequence). TCRdb keeps only in-frame clones here, not all; method: immunoSEQ multiplex PCR. Among 350,000 or so clones listed, more than 70% were seen once. The sample comprised PBMCs or T cells enriched from blood (not recorded which). This receptor was obtained from a young woman who had been exposed to COVID-19. The V call is TRBV19, the J call TRBJ1-4; 8 nucleotides align to TRBD1. The CDR3 DNA reads as TGTGCCAGTAGTACCGAACAGGGGGATGAAAAACTGTTTTTT. It specifies CASSTEQGDEKLFF.